The sequence of this T cell receptor (beta chain) was determined in a study of T cell changes during pregnancy in multiple sclerosis. Profiling relied on immunoSEQ multiplex PCR, and the TCRdb table lists in-frame clones only, not all of them. The repertoire holds about 59,000 clones, with 85% to 95% as singletons. Germline V lookup: CDR1 SQVTM, CDR2 ANQGSEA. V lost 3 bases to trimming and J lost 11 bases, with 10 bases between them. This CDR3 region has 10 residues. V gene TRBV29-1 combines with J gene TRBJ1-1; D may be TRBD1 (5 bases). The starting material was CD8+ T cells from peripheral blood mononuclear cells, obtained in the third trimester of pregnancy. This clonotype originated in a female donor with multiple sclerosis, enrolled in a pregnancy study. The DNA of the CDR3 is TGCAGCGTTGACAGGGTAGACGCTTTCTTT. It is translated as CSVDRVDAFF.